This T cell receptor beta chain was found in a study of blood T cell repertoires in COVID-19. This clone was counted once. Produced via immunoSEQ multiplex PCR; TCRdb's table is partial and in-frame only. The table records some 120,000 clones, about 86% of them present only once. V lost 0 bases, J lost 3 bases, and 10 bases lay in between. The length of the CDR3 is 15 residues. The germline CDR1 and CDR2 sequences are SGHNT and YYREEE (reference sequence). The V and J genes are TRBV5-4 and TRBJ2-4; TRBD1 might be the D (6 bases). The TCR comes from a woman in her fifties or sixties with acute or convalescent COVID-19. Specimen: peripheral blood. The CDR3 sequence is CASSLGGHGKNIQYF. The CDR3 DNA sequence: TGTGCCAGCAGCTTGGGGGGGCACGGCAAAAACATTCAGTACTTC.